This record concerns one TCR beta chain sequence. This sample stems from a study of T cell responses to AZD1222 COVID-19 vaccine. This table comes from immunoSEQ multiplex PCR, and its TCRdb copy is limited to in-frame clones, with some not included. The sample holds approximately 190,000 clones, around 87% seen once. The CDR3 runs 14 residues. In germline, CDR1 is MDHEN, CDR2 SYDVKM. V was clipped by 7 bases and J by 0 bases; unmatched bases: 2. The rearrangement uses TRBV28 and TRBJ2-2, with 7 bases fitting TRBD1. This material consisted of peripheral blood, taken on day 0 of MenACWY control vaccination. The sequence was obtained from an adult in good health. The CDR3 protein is CASTGQANTGELFF. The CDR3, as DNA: TGTGCCAGCACAGGACAGGCGAACACCGGGGAGCTGTTTTTT. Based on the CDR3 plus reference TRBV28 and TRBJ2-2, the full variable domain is DVKVTQSSRYLVKRTGEKVFLECVQDMDHENMFWYRQDPGLGLRLIYFSYDVKMKEKGDIPEGYSVSREKKERFSLILESASTNQTSMYLCASTGQANTGELFFGEGSRLTVL.